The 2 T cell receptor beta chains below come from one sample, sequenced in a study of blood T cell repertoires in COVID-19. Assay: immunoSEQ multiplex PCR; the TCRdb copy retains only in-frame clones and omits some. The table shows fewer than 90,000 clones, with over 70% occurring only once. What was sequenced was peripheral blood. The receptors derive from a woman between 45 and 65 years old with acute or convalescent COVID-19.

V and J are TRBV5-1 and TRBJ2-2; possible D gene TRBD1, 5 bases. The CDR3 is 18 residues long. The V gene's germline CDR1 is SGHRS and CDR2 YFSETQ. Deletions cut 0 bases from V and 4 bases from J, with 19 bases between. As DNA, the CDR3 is TGCGCCAGCAGCTTGGTGGGCTCTGGCAGGGTTGGCACCGGGGAGCTGTTTTTT. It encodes CASSLVGSGRVGTGELFF.

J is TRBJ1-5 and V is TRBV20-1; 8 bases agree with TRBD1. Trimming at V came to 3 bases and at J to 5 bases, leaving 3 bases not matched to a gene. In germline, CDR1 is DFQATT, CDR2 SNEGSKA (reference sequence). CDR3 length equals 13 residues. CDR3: CSASRTGHQPQHF. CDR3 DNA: TGCAGTGCTAGTCGGACAGGGCATCAGCCCCAGCATTTT.